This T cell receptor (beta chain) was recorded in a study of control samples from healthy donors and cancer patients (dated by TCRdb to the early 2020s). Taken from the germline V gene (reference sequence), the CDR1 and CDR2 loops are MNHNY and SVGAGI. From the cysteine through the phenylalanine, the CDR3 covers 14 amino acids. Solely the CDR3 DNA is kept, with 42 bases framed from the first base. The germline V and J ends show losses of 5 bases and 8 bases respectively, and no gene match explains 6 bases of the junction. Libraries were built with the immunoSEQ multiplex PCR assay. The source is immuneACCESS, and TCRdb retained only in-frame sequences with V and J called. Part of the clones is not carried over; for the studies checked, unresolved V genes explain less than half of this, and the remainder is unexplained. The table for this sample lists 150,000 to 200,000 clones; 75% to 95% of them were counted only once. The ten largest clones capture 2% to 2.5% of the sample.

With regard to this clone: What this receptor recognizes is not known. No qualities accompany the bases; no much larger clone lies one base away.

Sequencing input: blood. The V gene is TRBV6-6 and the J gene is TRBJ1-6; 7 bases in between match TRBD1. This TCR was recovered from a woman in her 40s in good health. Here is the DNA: TGTGCCAGCAGTGCAAGGGGGCAGGATTCACCCCTCCACTTT. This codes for CASSARGQDSPLHF.